The next 17 T cell receptor beta chains were all read from a single sample in a study of brain metastases from non-small cell lung cancer. The protocol was immunoSEQ multiplex PCR, while the TCRdb copy is restricted to in-frame clones and leaves out a portion. The sample records approximately 650 clones, about 83% being singletons. Sequencing was carried out using tumor-adjacent normal tissue. Source of these receptors: a donor at least 40 years old with non-small cell lung cancer.

The V gene is TRBV5-1, the J gene TRBJ2-5; TRBD1 matches at 7 bases. V lost 4 bases to trimming and J lost 3 bases; unmatched junction nucleotides: 6. The CDR3 loop spans 14 amino acids. CDR1 is SGHRS and CDR2 is YFSETQ in the germline V gene. The CDR3 is CASSIQGNKETQYF. The CDR3 DNA reads TGCGCCAGCAGCATACAGGGGAACAAAGAGACCCAGTACTTC.

The rearrangement uses TRBV12-3 or TRBV12-4 and TRBJ2-2; D call uncertain. The CDR3 sequence is 11 residues long. V shed 2 bases and J shed 6 bases, with 1 base lying between them. CDR3 in DNA: TGTGCCAGCAGTTTACCCGGGGAGCTGTTTTTT. This encodes CASSLPGELFF.

CDR3: CASSQDRGRFSKNIQYF. CDR3 nucleotides: TGTGCCAGCAGCCAAGACAGGGGGCGTTTTTCCAAAAACATTCAGTACTTC. The V gene is TRBV14, the J gene TRBJ2-4, with 8 bases aligning to TRBD1. The CDR3 length is 17 residues. V was pared by 0 bases and J by 2 bases, with 6 bases of the junction left unmatched. From germline, CDR1 is SGHDN and CDR2 FVKESK.

This sequence joins TRBV28 and TRBJ2-7, with 7 bases fitting TRBD1. The CDR3 totals 14 residues. V lost 1 base to trimming and J lost 9 bases; unmatched junction nucleotides: 9. Looked up from germline, CDR1 is MDHEN and CDR2 is SYDVKM. CDR3 sequence: CASSLSRGLSLQYF. CDR3 DNA: TGTGCCAGCAGTTTATCAAGGGGGCTATCCCTGCAGTACTTC.

This chain links TRBV28 with TRBJ2-7, with TRBD1 matching 11 bases. The CDR3 is 14 amino acids. The germline V gene has CDR1 MDHEN and CDR2 SYDVKM. J was trimmed by 7 bases and V by 1 base; bases with no gene match: 3. CDR3 bases: TGTGCCAGCAGTTTATCGGACAGGGGGCGTGAGCAGTACTTC. Translation: CASSLSDRGREQYF.

The rearrangement links TRBV5-1 to TRBJ1-1; TRBD1 matches at 11 bases. Germline-derived CDR1 and CDR2 are SGHRS and YFSETQ. There are 17 residues in the CDR3. Trimming removed 1 base from V and 3 bases from J; junction bases left unmatched: 8. The CDR3 region is CASSLSPGQGVYTEAFF. The CDR3 nucleotides read TGCGCCAGCAGCTTGTCCCCGGGACAGGGGGTGTACACTGAAGCTTTCTTT.

V and J are TRBV10-3 and TRBJ2-3, with 11 bases lining up with TRBD2. Germline V lookup: CDR1 ENHRY, CDR2 SYGVKD. The CDR3 totals 14 residues. The V gene end was trimmed by 10 bases and the J gene end by 5 bases; junction bases not matched to a gene: 8. This CDR3 is CATREGLAVDTQYF. For the CDR3, the DNA is TGTGCCACGCGAGAGGGACTAGCGGTAGATACGCAGTATTTT.

This rearrangement joins TRBV7-8 to TRBJ2-2; no firm D call. The ends were cut back, 5 bases at V and 10 bases at J, with 2 bases in the middle. The length of the CDR3 is 9 residues. Germline lookup yields CDR1 SGHVS and CDR2 FQNEAQ. The CDR3 nucleotides are TGTGCCAGCAGCCCGGAGCTGTTTTTT. Amino acids: CASSPELFF. Full variable domain (missing parts from reference TRBV7-8 and TRBJ2-2): GAGVSQSPRYKVAKRGQDVALRCDPISGHVSLFWYQQALGQGPEFLTYFQNEAQLDKSGLPSDRFFAERPEGSVSTLKIQRTQQEDSAVYLCASSPELFFGEGSRLTVL.

This chain links TRBV2 with TRBJ2-1; no reliable D call. This CDR3 has 13 residues. V lost 0 bases to trimming and J lost 7 bases, with 7 bases between them. Germline CDR1 is SNHLY and CDR2 is FYNNEI. The CDR3 nucleotides read TGTGCCAGCAGTGAAGCGAACGCTAATGAGCAGTTCTTC. It is translated as CASSEANANEQFF.

The genes are TRBV7-8 and TRBJ1-2; D is uncertain. V was cut by 5 bases and J by 8 bases, with 12 bases left in between. Germline lookup yields CDR1 SGHVS and CDR2 FQNEAQ. CDR3 size: 12 residues. The CDR3 DNA reads TGTGCCAGCAGCCGAACAGTTGGCGGCTACACCTTC. Translating it yields CASSRTVGGYTF.

The J gene is TRBJ2-7, the V gene TRBV7-2; D call uncertain. Germline V CDR1 and CDR2: SGHTA, FQGNSA. Trimming pared 4 bases from V and 2 bases from J, leaving 9 bases between. This CDR3 region has 13 residues. The CDR3, as DNA: TGTGCCAGCAGCTATGACACCCCCTACGAGCAGTACTTC. Translating it yields CASSYDTPYEQYF.

The sample holds a few counts of this clone. Other DNA sequences of this sample code for an identical CDR3. The chain is built from TRBV27 and TRBJ2-1; no clear D gene. The ends were cut back, 5 bases at V and 0 bases at J, with 11 bases in the middle. There are 15 residues in the CDR3. The germline gives CDR1 MNHEY, CDR2 SMNVEV (reference sequence). CDR3 protein: CASSTPASSYNEQFF. For the CDR3, the DNA is TGTGCCAGCAGTACCCCGGCTAGCTCCTACAATGAGCAGTTCTTC.

This chain links TRBV5-1 with TRBJ1-1; D gene uncertain. Deletions cut 0 bases from V and 3 bases from J, with 6 bases between. The CDR3 covers 13 residues. From germline, CDR1 is SGHRS and CDR2 YFSETQ. The DNA of the CDR3 is TGCGCCAGCAGCTTGGTAGCAGACACTGAAGCTTTCTTT. As protein: CASSLVADTEAFF.

This clone was recorded only once. V and J are TRBV29-1 and TRBJ1-1; D is undetermined. In germline, CDR1 is SQVTM, CDR2 ANQGSEA. Deletions cut 4 bases from V and 5 bases from J, with 14 bases between. The CDR3 has 13 residues. CDR3 region: CSVARKTETEAFF. DNA of the CDR3: TGCAGCGTTGCGCGGAAGACGGAAACTGAAGCTTTCTTT.

The J gene is TRBJ2-2, the V gene TRBV11-1, with TRBD1 matching 9 bases. The CDR3 is 15 amino acids. The germline V gene encodes CDR1 SGHAT and CDR2 FQDESV (reference sequence). V shed 2 bases and J 3 bases; nucleotides not matched to a gene: 1. DNA of the CDR3: TGTGCCAGCAGCTTAAGGGACAGGGACACCGGGGAGCTGTTTTTT. It codes for CASSLRDRDTGELFF.

This clone was detected once. CDR3 bases: TGCGCCAGCAGCTTGGGGGGGAGTCAAGAGACCCAGTACTTC. It codes for CASSLGGSQETQYF. The chain couples TRBV5-1 to TRBJ2-5; perhaps D is TRBD1 or TRBD2 (5 bases each). The CDR3 has 14 amino acids. Germline assignment: CDR1 SGHRS and CDR2 YFSETQ. V was shortened by 0 bases and J by 2 bases, with 8 bases between the two germline ends.

The rearrangement uses TRBV10-2 and TRBJ2-5; the match to TRBD2 covers 9 bases. CDR3 size: 16 residues. V trimming: 4 bases; J trimming: 7 bases; junction bases outside the gene matches: 13. Germline assignment: CDR1 WSHSY and CDR2 SAAADI. The CDR3 here is CASSVDSGGPFATQYF. The CDR3 coding sequence is TGCGCCAGCAGTGTAGATAGCGGGGGCCCTTTTGCGACCCAGTACTTC.